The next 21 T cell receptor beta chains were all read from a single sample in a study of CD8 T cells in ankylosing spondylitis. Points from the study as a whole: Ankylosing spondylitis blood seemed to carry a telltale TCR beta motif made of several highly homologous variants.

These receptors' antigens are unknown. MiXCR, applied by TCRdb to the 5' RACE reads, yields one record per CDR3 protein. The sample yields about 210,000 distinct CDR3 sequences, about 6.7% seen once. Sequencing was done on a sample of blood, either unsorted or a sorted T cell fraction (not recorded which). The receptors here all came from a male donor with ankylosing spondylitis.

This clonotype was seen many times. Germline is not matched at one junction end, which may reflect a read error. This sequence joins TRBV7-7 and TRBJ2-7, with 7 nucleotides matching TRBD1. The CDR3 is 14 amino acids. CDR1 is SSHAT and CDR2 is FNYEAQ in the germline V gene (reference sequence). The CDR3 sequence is CASSLRQGDYEQYF. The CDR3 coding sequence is TGTGCTAGCAGCTTACGACAGGGCGACTACGAGCAGTACTTC.

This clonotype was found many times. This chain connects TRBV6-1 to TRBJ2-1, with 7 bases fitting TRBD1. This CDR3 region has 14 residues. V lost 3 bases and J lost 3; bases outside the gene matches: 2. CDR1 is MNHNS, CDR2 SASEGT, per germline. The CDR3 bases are TGTGCCAGCAGTGACAGGGGGATCTACAATGAGCAGTTCTTC. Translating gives CASSDRGIYNEQFF.

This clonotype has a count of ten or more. CDR3 nucleotides: TGTGCCAGCAGTGAATTCGGGGGGCAGGACACTGAAGCTTTCTTT. It encodes CASSEFGGQDTEAFF. V and J are TRBV6-1 and TRBJ1-1, with a tentative D call TRBD1 (6 bases). Trimming took 2 bases from V and 3 from J, leaving 13 bases between them. This CDR3 is 15 amino acids long. Germline V gene lookup returns CDR1 MNHNS and CDR2 SASEGT.

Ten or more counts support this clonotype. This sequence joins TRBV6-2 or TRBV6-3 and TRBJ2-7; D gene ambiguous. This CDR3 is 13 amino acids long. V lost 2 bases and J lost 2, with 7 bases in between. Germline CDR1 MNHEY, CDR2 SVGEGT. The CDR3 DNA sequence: TGTGCCAGCAGTTACGGGTTGACCTACGAGCAGTACTTC. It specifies CASSYGLTYEQYF.

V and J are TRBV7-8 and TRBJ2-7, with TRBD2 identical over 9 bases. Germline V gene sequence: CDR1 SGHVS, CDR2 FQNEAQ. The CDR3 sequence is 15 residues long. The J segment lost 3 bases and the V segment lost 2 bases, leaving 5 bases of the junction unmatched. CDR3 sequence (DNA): TGTGCCAGCAGCTTACGTTCTAGCGGGATCTACGAGCAGTACTTC. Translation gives CASSLRSSGIYEQYF.

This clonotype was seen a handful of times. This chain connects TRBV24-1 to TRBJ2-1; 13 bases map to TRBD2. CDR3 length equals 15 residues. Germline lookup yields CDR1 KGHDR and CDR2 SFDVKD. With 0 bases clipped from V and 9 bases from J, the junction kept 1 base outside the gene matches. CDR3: CATSDLTSGGVEQFF. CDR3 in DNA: TGTGCCACCAGTGATTTGACTAGCGGGGGGGTTGAGCAGTTCTTC.

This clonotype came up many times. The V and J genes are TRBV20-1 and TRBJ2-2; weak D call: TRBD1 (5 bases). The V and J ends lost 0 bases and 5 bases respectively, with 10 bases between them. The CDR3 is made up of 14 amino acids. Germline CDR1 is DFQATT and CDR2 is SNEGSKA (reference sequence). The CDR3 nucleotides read TGCAGTGCTAGAGATCGACAGTATACCGGGGAGCTGTTTTTT. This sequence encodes CSARDRQYTGELFF.

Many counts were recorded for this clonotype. The CDR3 region is CSARDPGDEGNQPQHF. The CDR3 DNA is TGCAGTGCTAGAGATCCAGGAGATGAGGGCAATCAGCCCCAGCATTTT. This chain uses TRBV20-1 with TRBJ1-5; D remains ambiguous. The germline V gene has CDR1 DFQATT and CDR2 SNEGSKA (reference sequence). The CDR3 contains 16 residues. V was pared by 0 bases and J by 2 bases, with 14 bases between.

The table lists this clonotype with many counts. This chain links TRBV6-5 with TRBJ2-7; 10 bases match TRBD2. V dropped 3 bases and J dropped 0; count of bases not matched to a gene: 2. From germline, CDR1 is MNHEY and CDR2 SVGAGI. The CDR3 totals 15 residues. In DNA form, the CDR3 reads TGTGCCAGCAGTTATAGCGGGGGGATCTCCTACGAGCAGTACTTC. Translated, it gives CASSYSGGISYEQYF.

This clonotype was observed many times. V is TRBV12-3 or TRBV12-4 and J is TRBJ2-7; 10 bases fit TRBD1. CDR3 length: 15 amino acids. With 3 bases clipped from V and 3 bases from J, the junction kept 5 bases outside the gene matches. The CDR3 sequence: CASSFGTGVFYEQYF. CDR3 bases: TGTGCCAGCAGTTTTGGGACAGGGGTCTTCTACGAGCAGTACTTC.

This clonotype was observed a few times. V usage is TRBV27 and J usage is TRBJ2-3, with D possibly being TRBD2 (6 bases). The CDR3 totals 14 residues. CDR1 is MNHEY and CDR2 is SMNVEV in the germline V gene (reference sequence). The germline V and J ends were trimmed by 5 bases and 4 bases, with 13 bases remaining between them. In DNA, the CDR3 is TGTGCCAGCAGTCCCGGGGACTTAGCAGATACGCAGTATTTT. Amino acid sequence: CASSPGDLADTQYF.

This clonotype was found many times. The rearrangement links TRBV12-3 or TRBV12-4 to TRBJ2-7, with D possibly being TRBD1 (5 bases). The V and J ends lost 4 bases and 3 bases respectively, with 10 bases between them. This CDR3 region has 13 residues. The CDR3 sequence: CASSSDRYYEQYF. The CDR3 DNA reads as TGTGCCAGCAGTTCCGACAGATACTACGAGCAGTACTTC.

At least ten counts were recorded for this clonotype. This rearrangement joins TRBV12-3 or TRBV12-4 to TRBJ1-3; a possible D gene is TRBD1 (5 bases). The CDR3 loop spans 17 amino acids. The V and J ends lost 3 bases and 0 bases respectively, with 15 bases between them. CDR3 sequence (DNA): TGTGCCAGCAGTTTCACCACAGGCGGATTCTCTGGAAACACCATATATTTT. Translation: CASSFTTGGFSGNTIYF.

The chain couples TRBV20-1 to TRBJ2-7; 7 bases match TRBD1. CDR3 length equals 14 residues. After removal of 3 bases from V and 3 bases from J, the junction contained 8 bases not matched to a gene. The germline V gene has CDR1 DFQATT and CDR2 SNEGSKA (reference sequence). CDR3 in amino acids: CSARLGGEGYEQYF. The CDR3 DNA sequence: TGCAGTGCTAGGCTAGGGGGCGAAGGCTACGAGCAGTACTTC.

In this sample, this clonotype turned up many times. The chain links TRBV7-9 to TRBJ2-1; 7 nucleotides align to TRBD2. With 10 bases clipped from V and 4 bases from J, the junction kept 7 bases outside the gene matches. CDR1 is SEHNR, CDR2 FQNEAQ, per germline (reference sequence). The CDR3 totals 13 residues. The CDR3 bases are TGTGCCATATACATAGCGGGTTACAATGAGCAGTTCTTC. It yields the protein CAIYIAGYNEQFF.

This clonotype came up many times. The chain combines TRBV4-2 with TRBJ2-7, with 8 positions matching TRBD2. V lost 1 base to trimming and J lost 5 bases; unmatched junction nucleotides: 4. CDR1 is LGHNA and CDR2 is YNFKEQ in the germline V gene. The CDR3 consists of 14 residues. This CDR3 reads CASSQGTSFDEQYF. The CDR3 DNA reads TGTGCCAGCAGCCAAGGGACTAGCTTCGACGAGCAGTACTTC.

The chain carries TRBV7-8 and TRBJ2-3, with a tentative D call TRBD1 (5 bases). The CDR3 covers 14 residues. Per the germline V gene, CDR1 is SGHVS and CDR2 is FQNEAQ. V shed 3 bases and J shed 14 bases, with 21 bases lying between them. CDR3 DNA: TGTGCCAGCAGCTTTGGAGTAAGGGGTCCCCCCTCGTATTTT. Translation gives CASSFGVRGPPSYF.

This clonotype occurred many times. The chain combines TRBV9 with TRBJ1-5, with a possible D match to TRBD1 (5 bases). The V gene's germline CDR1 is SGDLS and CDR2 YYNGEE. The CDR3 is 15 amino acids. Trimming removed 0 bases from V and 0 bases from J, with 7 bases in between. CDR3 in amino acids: CASSVAGGSNQPQHF. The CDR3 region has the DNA TGTGCCAGCAGCGTAGCGGGGGGTAGCAATCAGCCCCAGCATTTT.

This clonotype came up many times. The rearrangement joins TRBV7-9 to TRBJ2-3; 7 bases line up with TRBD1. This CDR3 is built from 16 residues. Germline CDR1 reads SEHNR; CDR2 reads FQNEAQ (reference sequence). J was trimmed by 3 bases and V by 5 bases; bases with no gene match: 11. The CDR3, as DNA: TGTGCCAGCAGCGCCCGTGGACAGGTGGTGACAGATACGCAGTATTTT. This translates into CASSARGQVVTDTQYF.

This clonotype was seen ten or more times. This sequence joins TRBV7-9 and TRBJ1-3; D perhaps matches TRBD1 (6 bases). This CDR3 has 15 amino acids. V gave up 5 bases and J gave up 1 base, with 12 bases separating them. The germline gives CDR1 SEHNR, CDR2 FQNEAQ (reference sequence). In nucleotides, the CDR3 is TGTGCCAGCAGCGCATCAACAGGGTCTGGAAACACCATATATTTT. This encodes CASSASTGSGNTIYF.

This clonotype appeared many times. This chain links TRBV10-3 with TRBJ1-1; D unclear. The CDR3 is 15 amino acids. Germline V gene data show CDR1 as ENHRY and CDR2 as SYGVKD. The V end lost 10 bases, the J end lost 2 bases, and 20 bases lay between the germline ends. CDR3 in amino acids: CATGQPWTQNTEAFF. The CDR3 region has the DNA TGTGCCACCGGGCAACCGTGGACCCAAAACACTGAAGCTTTCTTT.